Sequencing of this TCR beta chain was carried out in a study of shared clonotypes between healthy human individuals. Overall study findings and caveats: Only a few donors were included, so the genetic and exposure-history diversity represented was limited.

It was at deep level that the assay was run. TCRdb's copy holds only in-frame clones and misses some; the assay was immunoSEQ multiplex PCR. The sample lists 400,000 to 500,000 clones, 75% to 85% occurring once. When samples were unsorted, about 90 million PBMCs were used for genomic DNA. Germline assignment: CDR1 MNHEY and CDR2 SMNVEV (reference sequence). Trimming removed 5 bases at V and 3 bases at J, with 14 bases between. This CDR3 has 16 amino acids. Comment on this clone: Its target is unknown.

Sequencing input: PBMCs. The clonotype was recovered from a woman aged 40 to 50 in good health. Some clones in this sample may be carry-over from other donors' samples. The V call is TRBV27, the J call TRBJ2-6; D may match TRBD1 or TRBD2 (5 bases each). CDR3 sequence: CASSILGAIGANVLTF. The CDR3 nucleotides are TGTGCCAGCAGTATCCTCGGGGCGATTGGGGCCAACGTCCTGACTTTC.